The source of this T cell receptor (beta chain) is a study of blood T cell repertoires in COVID-19. The CDR3 consists of 14 residues. V was pared by 2 bases and J by 1 base, with 7 bases between. Per germline, CDR1 SGHTA and CDR2 FQGTGA. The assay was immunoSEQ multiplex PCR, and TCRdb's table has in-frame clones only and misses some. This table has about 440,000 clones, about 91% appearing once. The rearrangement links TRBV7-3 to TRBJ2-3; D possibly corresponds to TRBD2 (5 bases). This TCR was sampled from a woman aged 45 to 65 with COVID-19, enrolled during active disease. The specimen was peripheral blood. Here the CDR3 reads CASSLFGGTDTQYF. The CDR3 DNA follows: TGTGCCAGCAGCTTATTCGGGGGCACAGATACGCAGTATTTT. Full variable domain (outside the CDR3, taken from reference TRBV7-3 and TRBJ2-3): GAGVSQTPSNKVTEKGKYVELRCDPISGHTALYWYRQSLGQGPEFLIYFQGTGAADDSGLPNDRFFAVRPEGSVSTLKIQRTERGDSAVYLCASSLFGGTDTQYFGPGTRLTVL.